The 21 T cell receptor beta chains listed next were all sequenced from one sample in a study of T cell responses to AZD1222 COVID-19 vaccine (dated by TCRdb to about 2021). Reading the label with the study, this specimen's time point is: baseline before first vaccination. The library was built by means of the immunoSEQ multiplex PCR assay. TCRdb mirrors the immuneACCESS table, restricted to in-frame sequences. Some clones are absent from its copies; in checked studies, under half trace to an unresolved V gene, and the reason for the others is unknown. Recorded for this sample are tens of thousands of clones; approximately 91% of them occurred a single time. Of the sample, 2.4% is held by the ten largest clones. Sequences were derived from peripheral blood, sampled on day 0 of AZD1222 vaccination. The receptors were sampled from an adult in good health.

The chain combines TRBV3-1 (or the pseudogene TRBV3-2) with TRBJ1-1; D call uncertain. The CDR3 contains 14 residues. V dropped 0 bases and J dropped 5 bases, with 10 bases sitting between them. In germline, CDR1 is LGHDT, CDR2 YNNKEL (reference sequence). DNA of the CDR3: TGTGCCAGCAGCCAAGAGGGTCGGGGAACTGAAGCTTTCTTT. Residues: CASSQEGRGTEAFF.

This chain joins TRBV18 and TRBJ1-2, with TRBD1 matching 8 bases. The CDR3 covers 14 residues. The V and J ends lost 2 bases and 9 bases, in that order; junction bases with no gene match: 8. CDR1 is KGHSH, CDR2 LQKENI, per germline. The CDR3 DNA sequence: TGTGCCAGCTCACCAGGACAGGGTTTGGAAAGCTACACCTTC. Translated: CASSPGQGLESYTF.

DNA of the CDR3: TGTGCCAGCAGTGAATCTGGGGGCCCCTACGAGCAGTACTTC. Its protein is CASSESGGPYEQYF. The J gene is TRBJ2-7, the V gene TRBV6-1, with D tentatively TRBD1 (6 bases). From germline, CDR1 is MNHNS and CDR2 SASEGT. The CDR3 is 14 residues long. V lost 2 bases, J lost 2 bases, and 10 bases lay in between.

The chain recombines TRBV21-1 with TRBJ1-4. TRBV21-1 is termed a pseudogene. This CDR3 spans 16 amino acids. The CDR3 region has the DNA TGTGCCAGCAGCACCCGGGACGGCACTCTAGGTGAAAAACTGTTTTTT. Its translation: CASSTRDGTLGEKLFF.

The CDR3 loop is CASSQVPLNTEAFF. In nucleotides, the CDR3 is TGTGCCAGCAGCCAAGTACCGTTGAACACTGAAGCTTTCTTT. The V call is TRBV3-1 (or the pseudogene TRBV3-2), the J call TRBJ1-1; the D is unclear. The CDR3 is made up of 14 amino acids. In germline, CDR1 is LGHDT, CDR2 YNNKEL (reference sequence). The V and J ends lost 1 base and 0 bases respectively, with 6 bases between them.

The V gene is TRBV15, the J gene TRBJ1-1; no clear D gene. The V end lost 0 bases, the J end lost 0 bases, and 20 bases lay between the germline ends. Germline V CDR1 and CDR2: LNHNV, YYDKDF (reference sequence). The CDR3 runs 19 residues. The CDR3: CATSRDRAWKAGLNTEAFF. The DNA for the CDR3 is TGTGCCACCAGCAGAGATCGAGCCTGGAAAGCGGGCTTGAACACTGAAGCTTTCTTT.

V gene TRBV2 combines with J gene TRBJ2-7, with 7 bases identical to TRBD1. The V gene end was trimmed by 7 bases and the J gene end by 3 bases; junction bases not matched to a gene: 3. This CDR3 has 12 residues. Germline lookup yields CDR1 SNHLY and CDR2 FYNNEI. DNA of the CDR3: TGTGCCAGCACTACAGGGGTCTACGAGCAGTACTTC. Translating gives CASTTGVYEQYF. The whole variable domain, filled in from reference TRBV2 and TRBJ2-7, reads EPEVTQTPSHQVTQMGQEVILRCVPISNHLYFYWYRQILGQKVEFLVSFYNNEISEKSEIFDDQFSVERPDGSNFTLKIRSTKLEDSAMYFCASTTGVYEQYFGPGTRLTVT.

V is TRBV10-1 and J is TRBJ2-1, with 8 bases identical to TRBD1. Trimming removed 6 bases from V and 8 bases from J; junction bases left unmatched: 18. The CDR3 is made up of 17 amino acids. CDR1 and CDR2 from the germline V gene are WNHNN and SYGVQD (reference sequence). The CDR3 spells CASSQTGVIGAIYEQFF. CDR3 DNA sequence: TGCGCCAGCAGCCAGACAGGGGTTATCGGAGCCATCTATGAGCAGTTCTTC.

This clone came up a few times. The rearrangement uses TRBV24-1 and TRBJ2-1; D is perhaps TRBD1 (5 bases). The CDR3 runs 16 residues. Germline V CDR1 and CDR2: KGHDR, SFDVKD. V lost 3 bases to trimming and J lost 0 bases, with 11 bases between them. This CDR3 is CATSDATTASYNEQFF. CDR3 bases: TGTGCCACCAGTGATGCGACGACAGCCTCCTACAATGAGCAGTTCTTC.

The chain combines TRBV29-1 with TRBJ2-3; D not certain. This CDR3 is 13 amino acids long. The V end was cut by 6 bases, the J end by 2 bases, with 12 bases between. Germline lookup yields CDR1 SQVTM and CDR2 ANQGSEA. CDR3 sequence (DNA): TGCAGCGTGAACATGGGGTACACAGATACGCAGTATTTT. It yields the protein CSVNMGYTDTQYF.

The chain joins TRBV6-1 to TRBJ2-7; D is uncertain. Germline-derived CDR1 and CDR2 are MNHNS and SASEGT. Between the trimmed V and J ends, which lost 1 base and 4 bases, there was a span of 14 bases. This CDR3 contains 15 residues. The CDR3 bases are TGTGCCAGCAGTGAAGGGGTTCGGACCCCTTACGAGCAGTACTTC. It yields the protein CASSEGVRTPYEQYF.

V and J are TRBV10-1 and TRBJ1-4; 11 positions agree with TRBD1. Per germline, CDR1 WNHNN and CDR2 SYGVQD (reference sequence). The CDR3 covers 15 residues. V lost 6 bases to trimming and J lost 7 bases; unmatched junction nucleotides: 7. For the CDR3, the DNA is TGCGCCAGCAGACCTGGACAGGGGGCGAGTGAAAAACTGTTTTTT. This translates into CASRPGQGASEKLFF.

This chain joins TRBV27 and TRBJ2-1; 8 bases match TRBD1. Germline CDR1 reads MNHEY; CDR2 reads SMNVEV (reference sequence). This CDR3 contains 13 residues. V lost 6 bases to trimming and J lost 6 bases; unmatched junction nucleotides: 4. In nucleotides, the CDR3 is TGTGCCAGCAGAGGACAGGGAAGCAATGAGCAGTTCTTC. The encoded protein is CASRGQGSNEQFF.

The chain combines TRBV6-5 with TRBJ2-7; no reliable D call. The V gene lost 2 bases and the J gene lost 3 bases, with 11 bases spanning the gap. The CDR3 is made up of 14 amino acids. Germline CDR1 MNHEY, CDR2 SVGAGI. The CDR3: CASSYGWLGYEQYF. The CDR3 coding sequence is TGTGCCAGCAGTTACGGGTGGCTGGGCTACGAGCAGTACTTC.

The chain links TRBV5-5 to TRBJ1-3, with 7 bases fitting TRBD1. Per germline, CDR1 SGHKS and CDR2 YYEKEE (reference sequence). The CDR3 covers 16 residues. V lost 0 bases and J lost 0; bases outside the gene matches: 3. The chain's CDR3 is CASSLETGSSGNTIYF. For the CDR3, the DNA is TGTGCCAGCAGCTTGGAGACAGGGAGCTCTGGAAACACCATATATTTT. The full variable domain, in which reference TRBV5-5 and TRBJ1-3 provide the parts outside the CDR3, is DAGVTQSPTHLIKTRGQQVTLRCSPISGHKSVSWYQQVLGQGPQFIFQYYEKEERGRGNFPDRFSARQFPNYSSELNVNALLLGDSALYLCASSLETGSSGNTIYFGEGSWLTVV.

This clone was picked up one time. The genes are TRBV3-1 (or the pseudogene TRBV3-2) and TRBJ2-2, with no clear D. The CDR3 sequence is 14 residues long. Germline CDR1 LGHDT, CDR2 YNNKEL (reference sequence). V was shortened by 0 bases and J by 7 bases, with 9 bases between the two germline ends. The CDR3, as DNA: TGTGCCAGCAGCCAAGATGGCGTAAGCGGGGAGCTGTTTTTT. Translating it yields CASSQDGVSGELFF.

CDR3 DNA: TGTGCCAGCAGTGACAGGGTGGACTCACCCCTCCACTTT. It codes for CASSDRVDSPLHF. J is TRBJ1-6 and V is TRBV6-4; D gene unclear. The germline V and J ends were trimmed by 2 bases and 10 bases, with 9 bases remaining between them. The CDR3 loop spans 13 amino acids. Germline CDR1 reads MRHNA; CDR2 reads SNTAGT.

The rearrangement links TRBV5-1 to TRBJ2-1, with TRBD1 matching 8 bases. The ends lost 3 bases at V and 5 bases at J; junction bases unmatched: 7. CDR3 length: 15 amino acids. Germline V gene lookup returns CDR1 SGHRS and CDR2 YFSETQ. The chain's CDR3 is CASSSTDRANNEQFF. Here the CDR3 DNA reads TGCGCCAGCAGCTCGACGGACAGGGCTAACAATGAGCAGTTCTTC.

The chain employs TRBV5-1 and TRBJ2-7; D remains ambiguous. Trimming removed 1 base at V and 3 bases at J, with 5 bases between. The CDR3 is 12 residues long. CDR1 and CDR2 (germline): SGHRS, YFSETQ. This CDR3 is CASSLFGYEQYF. The CDR3 DNA sequence: TGCGCCAGCAGCTTGTTCGGCTACGAGCAGTACTTC.

This clone has ten or more counts. The gene calls are TRBV2 and TRBJ1-5, with TRBD1 matching over 7 bases. The junction had 3 bases not matched to a gene; V was cut back by 3 bases and J by 1 base. The germline V gene encodes CDR1 SNHLY and CDR2 FYNNEI. This CDR3 has 15 amino acids. CDR3 amino acids: CASSDQGGSNQPQHF. DNA of the CDR3: TGTGCCAGCAGTGATCAAGGGGGCAGCAATCAGCCCCAGCATTTT.

This sequence joins TRBV15 and TRBJ2-7, with D hard to call. The V end lost 11 bases, the J end lost 4 bases, and 6 bases lay between the germline ends. The CDR3 contains 9 residues. Germline V gene data show CDR1 as LNHNV and CDR2 as YYDKDF (reference sequence). In nucleotides, the CDR3 is TGTGCCTCGCAGTACGAGCAGTACTTC. It translates to CASQYEQYF.